This TCR beta chain was observed in a study of molecular identifiers for immune sequencing clone quantification. Libraries used roughly 20,000 to 1,000,000 sorted naive CD8 T cells and 10%, 30% or 50% RNA input. The CD8+CD4-CCR7+CD45RA+ phenotype defined the sorted naive CD8 T cells. Ten or more counts support this clonotype. Germline lookup yields CDR1 LNHDA and CDR2 SQIVND (reference sequence). The CDR3 runs 15 residues. The V and J ends lost 3 bases and 0 bases respectively, with 9 bases between them. One entry per CDR3 protein, called by TCRdb with MiXCR from the PCR reads. The sample includes about 65,000 distinct CDR3 sequences, around a sixth of them seen just once.

Material for sequencing was naive CD8+ T cells from blood, with Jurkat cell RNA spiked in. Subset in this sample: FACS-sorted CD8+CD4-CCR7+CD45RA+ naive T cells. The TCR originated in a human donor in good health. Some libraries in this study had Jurkat cell RNA spiked in. The chain is built from TRBV19 and TRBJ1-3, with unresolved D. This CDR3 is CASSILGYSGNTIYF. The CDR3 DNA reads as TGTGCCAGTAGTATTTTGGGATACTCTGGAAACACCATATATTTT.